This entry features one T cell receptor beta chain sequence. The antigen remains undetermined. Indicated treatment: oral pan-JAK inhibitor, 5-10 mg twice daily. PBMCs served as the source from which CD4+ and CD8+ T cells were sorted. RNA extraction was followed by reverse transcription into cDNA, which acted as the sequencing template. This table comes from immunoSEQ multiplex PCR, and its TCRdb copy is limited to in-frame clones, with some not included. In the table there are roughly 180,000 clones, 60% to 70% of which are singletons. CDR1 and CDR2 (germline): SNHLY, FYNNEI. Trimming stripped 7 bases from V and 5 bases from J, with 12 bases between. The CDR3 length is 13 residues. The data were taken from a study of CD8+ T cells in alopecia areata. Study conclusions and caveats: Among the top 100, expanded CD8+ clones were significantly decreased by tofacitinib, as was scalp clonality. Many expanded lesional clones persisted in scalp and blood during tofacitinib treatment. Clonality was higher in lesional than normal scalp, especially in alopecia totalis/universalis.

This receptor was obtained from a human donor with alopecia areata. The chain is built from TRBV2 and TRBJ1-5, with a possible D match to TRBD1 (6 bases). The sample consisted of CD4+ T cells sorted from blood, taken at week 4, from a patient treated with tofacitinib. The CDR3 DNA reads TGTGCCAGCAACGGGGGCCGGGATCAGCCCCAGCATTTT. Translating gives CASNGGRDQPQHF.